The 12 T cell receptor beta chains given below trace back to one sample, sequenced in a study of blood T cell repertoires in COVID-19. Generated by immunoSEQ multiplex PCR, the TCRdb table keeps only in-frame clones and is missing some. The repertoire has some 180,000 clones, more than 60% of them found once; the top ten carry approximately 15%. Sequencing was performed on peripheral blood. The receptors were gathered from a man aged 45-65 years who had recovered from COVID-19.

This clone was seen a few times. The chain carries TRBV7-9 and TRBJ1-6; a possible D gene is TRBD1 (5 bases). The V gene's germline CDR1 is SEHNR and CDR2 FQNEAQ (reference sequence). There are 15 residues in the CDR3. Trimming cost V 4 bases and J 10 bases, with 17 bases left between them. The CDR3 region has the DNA TGTGCCAGCAGCTCCGGGGGTCCCGGTGGGTCACCCCTCCACTTT. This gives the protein CASSSGGPGGSPLHF.

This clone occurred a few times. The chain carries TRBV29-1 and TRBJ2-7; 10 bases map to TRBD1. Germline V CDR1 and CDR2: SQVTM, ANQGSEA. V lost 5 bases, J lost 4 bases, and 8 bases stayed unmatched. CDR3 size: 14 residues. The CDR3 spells CSVTDRGRQYEQYF. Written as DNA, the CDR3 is TGCAGCGTTACCGACAGGGGGCGTCAGTACGAGCAGTACTTC.

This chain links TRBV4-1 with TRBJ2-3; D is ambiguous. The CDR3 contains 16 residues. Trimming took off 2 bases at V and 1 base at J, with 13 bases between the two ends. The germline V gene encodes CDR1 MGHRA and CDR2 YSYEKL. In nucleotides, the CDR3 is TGCGCCAGCAGCCAAACACCCACGTCGCGCACAGATACGCAGTATTTT. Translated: CASSQTPTSRTDTQYF.

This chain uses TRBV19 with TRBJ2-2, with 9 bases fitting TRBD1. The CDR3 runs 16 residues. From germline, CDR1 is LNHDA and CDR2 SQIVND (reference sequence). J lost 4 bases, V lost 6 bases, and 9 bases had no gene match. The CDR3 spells CASSPGQGGRTGELFF. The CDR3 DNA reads TGTGCCAGTAGCCCGGGACAGGGAGGTCGCACCGGGGAGCTGTTTTTT.

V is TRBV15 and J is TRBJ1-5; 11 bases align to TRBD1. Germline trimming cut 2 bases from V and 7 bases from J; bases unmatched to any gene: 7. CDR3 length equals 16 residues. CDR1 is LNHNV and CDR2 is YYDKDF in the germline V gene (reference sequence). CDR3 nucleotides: TGTGCCACCAGCAGAATAGGACAGGGGGCGTCCCAGCCCCAGCATTTT. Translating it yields CATSRIGQGASQPQHF.

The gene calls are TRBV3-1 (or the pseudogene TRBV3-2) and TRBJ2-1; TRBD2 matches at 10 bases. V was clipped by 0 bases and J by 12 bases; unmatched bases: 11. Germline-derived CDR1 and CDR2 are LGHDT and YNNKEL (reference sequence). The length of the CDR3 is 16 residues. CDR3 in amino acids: CASSQDLAGDSFRQFF. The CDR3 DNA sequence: TGTGCCAGCAGCCAAGATCTAGCGGGAGACTCATTTCGGCAGTTCTTC.

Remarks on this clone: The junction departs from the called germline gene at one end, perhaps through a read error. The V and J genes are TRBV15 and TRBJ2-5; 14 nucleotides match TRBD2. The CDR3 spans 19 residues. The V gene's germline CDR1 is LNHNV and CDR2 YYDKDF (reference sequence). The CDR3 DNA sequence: TGTGCCACCAGCGGAGACTTGGGACTAGCGGGAGTCATTCAAGAGACCCAGTACTTC. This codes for CATSGDLGLAGVIQETQYF. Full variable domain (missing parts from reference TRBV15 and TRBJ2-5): DAMVIQNPRYQVTQFGKPVTLSCSQTLNHNVMYWYQQKSSQAPKLLFHYYDKDFNNEADTPDNFQSRRPNTSFCFLDIRSPGLGDTAMYLCATSGDLGLAGVIQETQYFGPGTRLLVL.

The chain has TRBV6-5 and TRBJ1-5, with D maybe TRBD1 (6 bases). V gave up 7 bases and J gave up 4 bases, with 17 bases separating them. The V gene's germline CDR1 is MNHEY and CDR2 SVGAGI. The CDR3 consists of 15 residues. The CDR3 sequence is CASNPGQMDNQPQHF. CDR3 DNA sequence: TGTGCCAGCAACCCAGGACAGATGGATAATCAGCCCCAGCATTTT.

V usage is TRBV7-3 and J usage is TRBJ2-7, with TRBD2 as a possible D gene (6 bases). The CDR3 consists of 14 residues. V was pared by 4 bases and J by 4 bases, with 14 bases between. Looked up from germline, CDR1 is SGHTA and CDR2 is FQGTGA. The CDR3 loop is CASSSGTGYYEQYF. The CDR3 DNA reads TGTGCCAGCAGCTCCGGGACTGGGTATTACGAGCAGTACTTC. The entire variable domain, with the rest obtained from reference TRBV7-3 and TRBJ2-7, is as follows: GAGVSQTPSNKVTEKGKYVELRCDPISGHTALYWYRQSLGQGPEFLIYFQGTGAADDSGLPNDRFFAVRPEGSVSTLKIQRTERGDSAVYLCASSSGTGYYEQYFGPGTRLTVT.

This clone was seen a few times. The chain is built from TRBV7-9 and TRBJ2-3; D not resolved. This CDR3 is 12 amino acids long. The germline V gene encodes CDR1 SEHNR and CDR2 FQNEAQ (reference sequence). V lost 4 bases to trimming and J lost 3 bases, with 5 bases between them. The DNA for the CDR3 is TGTGCCAGCAGCTCCCAAACAGATACGCAGTATTTT. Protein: CASSSQTDTQYF.

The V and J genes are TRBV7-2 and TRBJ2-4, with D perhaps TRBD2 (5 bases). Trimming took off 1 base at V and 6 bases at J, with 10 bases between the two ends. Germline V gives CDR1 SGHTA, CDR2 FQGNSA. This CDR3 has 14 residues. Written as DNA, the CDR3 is TGTGCCAGCAGCTTAGGTGGGAGAGGAAACATTCAGTACTTC. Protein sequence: CASSLGGRGNIQYF.

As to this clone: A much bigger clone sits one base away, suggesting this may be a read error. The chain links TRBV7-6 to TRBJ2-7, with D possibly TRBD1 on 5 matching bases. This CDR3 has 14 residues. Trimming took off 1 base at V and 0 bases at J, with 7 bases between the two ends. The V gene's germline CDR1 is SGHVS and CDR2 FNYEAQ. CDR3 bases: TGTGCCAGCAGCTTAGACAGGTTCTCCTACGAGCAGTACTTC. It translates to CASSLDRFSYEQYF.